Listed here is a single TCR beta chain. Its antigen target is currently unknown. No base quality values were provided; no much bigger clone lies one nucleotide off. This specimen comes from a study of technical replicates of blood from a few donors listed by TCRdb under 2017. The library relied on the immunoSEQ multiplex PCR assay. TCRdb holds this immuneACCESS table with in-frame rearrangements only. Some clones are missing; in checked studies, unresolved V genes explain under half, and the rest has no known cause. The sample table shows under 85,000 clones, and over 90% are seen once. The ten most abundant clones make up 0.3% to 0.5% of the sample. The receptor was derived from a human donor in good health. Input material: T cells isolated from PBMCs.

The CDR3 sequence is CASSLGQQQYF. The nucleotide sequence is given as TGTGCCAGCAGCTTAGGACAGCAGCAGTACTTC. Recombination linked TRBV5-8 to TRBJ2-7; TRBD1 is perhaps the D gene, given 6 matching bases. At the junction V is shortened by 2 bases and J by 8 bases, with 8 bases in between. Taken from cysteine to phenylalanine, the CDR3 has 11 residues. Only the CDR3 DNA is retained, 33 bases long and in frame from the first base. CDR1 and CDR2, per the germline V gene, are SGHTS and YDEGEE.